A selection of T cell receptor beta chains follows, all from one sample in a study of shared clonotypes between healthy human individuals. Repertoires were generated with immunoSEQ multiplex PCR, while TCRdb's copy carries only in-frame clones and drops some. Seen here are 2 million or so clones, 95% observed once, and the top ten hold around 0.13%. Sequenced sample: naive CD4+ T cells sorted from blood. The origin of the receptors is a man between 18 and 29 years old in good health. Each CDR3 is given with its conserved first and last residue. A D gene is named only where the DNA matches it firmly. Clone sizes are given selectively: once, few, many, or a class where the clone is expanded.

V	J	D	size	CDR3	DNA
TRBV5-4	TRBJ2-1	TRBD2	NA	CASSLELANEQFF	TGTGCCAGCAGCTTGGAACTAGCGAATGAGCAGTTCTTC
TRBV5-4	TRBJ1-3	NA	NA	CASSLAGTGTINTIYF	TGTGCCAGCAGCTTGGCAGGTACAGGGACGATAAACACCATATATTTT
TRBV5-1	TRBJ2-2	TRBD2	few	CASSDTAGPGELFF	TGCGCCAGCAGCGATACAGCGGGGCCCGGGGAGCTGTTTTTT
TRBV7-2	TRBJ2-7	NA	NA	CASSLAWEYEQYF	TGTGCCAGCAGCTTAGCTTGGGAGTACGAGCAGTACTTC
TRBV27	TRBJ2-4	NA	NA	CASSSTAFSAKNIQYF	TGTGCCAGCAGTTCGACAGCATTCTCAGCCAAAAACATTCAGTACTTC
TRBV13	TRBJ2-1	NA	NA	CASSLGGSNEQFF	TGTGCCAGCAGCTTAGGTGGAAGCAATGAGCAGTTCTTC
TRBV5-4	TRBJ2-3	NA	NA	CASTPDAANTDTQYF	TGTGCCAGCACCCCGGACGCAGCCAACACAGATACGCAGTATTTT
TRBV6-5	TRBJ2-1	NA	NA	CASSGDTYNEQFF	TGTGCCAGCAGCGGGGATACGTACAATGAGCAGTTCTTC
TRBV11-2	TRBJ2-7	TRBD2	NA	CASSRGGKNEQYF	TGTGCCAGCAGCCGGGGAGGGAAAAACGAGCAGTACTTC
TRBV30	TRBJ1-2	NA	NA	CAWRISCSGVVYGYTF	TGTGCCTGGAGAATATCTTGTTCGGGGGTAGTCTATGGCTACACCTTC
TRBV5-1	TRBJ2-5	TRBD2	NA	CASSLLAEETQYF	TGCGCCAGCAGCTTGCTAGCGGAGGAGACCCAGTACTTC
TRBV6-1	TRBJ2-2	NA	NA	CASSPRDFPTGELFF	TGTGCCAGCAGTCCCCGGGACTTTCCCACCGGGGAGCTGTTTTTT
TRBV6-1	TRBJ1-2	TRBD1	once	CASSQQGRFYGYTF	TGTGCCAGCAGCCAACAGGGGAGATTCTATGGCTACACCTTC
TRBV29-1	TRBJ2-2	NA	NA	CSVLLKGGNTGELFF	TGCAGCGTTCTACTCAAGGGCGGGAACACCGGGGAGCTGTTTTTT
TRBV5-6	TRBJ2-7	NA	NA	CASSTRGQGGAEQYF	TGTGCCAGCAGCACTCGGGGGCAAGGGGGCGCCGAGCAGTACTTC
TRBV18	TRBJ2-7	NA	NA	CASSKTQEYEQYF	TGTGCCAGCTCAAAGACCCAAGAATACGAGCAGTACTTC
TRBV13	TRBJ2-7	NA	once	CASSRPGRKSYEQYF	TGTGCCAGCAGCCGACCGGGACGGAAGTCCTACGAGCAGTACTTC
TRBV7-3	TRBJ2-5	TRBD1	NA	CASSPGTGKETQYF	TGTGCCAGCAGCCCCGGGACAGGGAAAGAGACCCAGTACTTC
TRBV25-1	TRBJ1-1	TRBD1	few	CASRGQGATKAFF	TGTGCCAGCAGGGGACAGGGGGCGACTAAAGCTTTCTTT
TRBV10-3	TRBJ1-5	NA	NA	CAISESGGSNQPQHF	TGTGCCATCAGTGAGTCCGGGGGGAGCAATCAGCCCCAGCATTTT
TRBV5-1	TRBJ1-6	NA	NA	CASSLDSSYNSPLHF	TGCGCCAGCAGCTTGGACAGCAGTTATAATTCACCCCTCCACTTT
TRBV19	TRBJ2-3	TRBD2	NA	CASSSGTSGLGDTQYF	TGTGCCAGTAGTAGTGGGACTAGCGGCCTAGGGGATACGCAGTATTTT
TRBV6-5	TRBJ2-3	TRBD2	NA	CASSYFPGGTDTQYF	TGTGCCAGCAGTTACTTCCCGGGAGGGACAGATACGCAGTATTTT
TRBV29-1	TRBJ1-4	TRBD1	NA	CSVVKTGGSEKLFF	TGCAGCGTTGTAAAGACAGGGGGCAGTGAAAAACTGTTTTTT
TRBV27	TRBJ2-3	NA	NA	CASRLSKGDTQYF	TGTGCCAGCAGGCTTTCGAAAGGTGATACGCAGTATTTT
TRBV10-1	TRBJ1-2	NA	NA	CASSEDRYYGYTF	TGCGCCAGCAGTGAGGACAGATACTATGGCTACACCTTC
TRBV7-2	TRBJ2-3	NA	NA	CASSLGGEATDTQYF	TGTGCCAGCAGCTTGGGGGGAGAGGCCACAGATACGCAGTATTTT
TRBV5-6	TRBJ1-2	NA	NA	CASSLGGKANYGYTF	TGTGCCAGCAGCTTGGGGGGCAAAGCTAACTATGGCTACACCTTC
TRBV6-1	TRBJ1-2	TRBD1	NA	CASRSTGVLGYTF	TGTGCCAGCAGATCAACAGGGGTACTTGGCTACACCTTC
TRBV28	TRBJ2-7	NA	NA	CASTLGGVGTYEQYF	TGTGCCAGCACCCTGGGGGGCGTTGGGACCTACGAGCAGTACTTC
TRBV19	TRBJ2-7	NA	NA	CASSIEGSYEQYF	TGTGCCAGTAGTATAGAAGGGAGTTACGAGCAGTACTTC
TRBV6-1	TRBJ1-5	NA	once	CASEGGSGQPQHF	TGTGCCAGCGAGGGGGGTTCGGGTCAGCCCCAGCATTTT
TRBV6-1	TRBJ1-2	TRBD1	NA	CASNEDRVYGYTF	TGTGCCAGCAACGAAGACAGGGTCTATGGCTACACCTTC
TRBV5-1	TRBJ1-3	NA	NA	CASSLDSASGNTIYF	TGCGCCAGCAGCTTGGATTCAGCCTCTGGAAACACCATATATTTT
TRBV4-1	TRBJ1-5	NA	NA	CASSQVAEQPQHF	TGCGCCAGCAGCCAAGTGGCAGAACAGCCCCAGCATTTT
TRBV2	TRBJ1-1	NA	NA	CASSEDGYVRNTEAFF	TGTGCCAGCAGTGAAGACGGGTACGTGAGAAACACTGAAGCTTTCTTT
TRBV30	TRBJ1-4	NA	NA	CAWSKGIEEKLFF	TGTGCCTGGAGTAAGGGGATCGAGGAAAAACTGTTTTTT
TRBV30	TRBJ2-1	NA	NA	CAWSSIIEGNEQFF	TGTGCCTGGAGTTCAATCATAGAGGGCAATGAGCAGTTCTTC
TRBV19	TRBJ2-3	NA	NA	CASSPSTDTQYF	TGTGCCAGTAGTCCTAGCACAGATACGCAGTATTTT
TRBV29-1	TRBJ2-7	TRBD2	NA	CSAIGGVTYEQYF	TGCAGCGCTATCGGGGGGGTTACCTACGAGCAGTACTTC
TRBV6-5	TRBJ2-1	TRBD1	NA	CASRQRQGSYEQFF	TGTGCCAGCAGGCAAAGACAGGGAAGCTATGAGCAGTTCTTC
TRBV27	TRBJ1-4	NA	NA	CASSHGRREKLFF	TGTGCCAGCAGTCACGGAAGACGTGAAAAACTGTTTTTT
TRBV19	TRBJ1-6	NA	NA	CASSTVLPLGSGNNSPLHF	TGTGCCAGTAGCACAGTTCTTCCGCTCGGAAGCGGTAACAATTCACCCCTCCACTTT
TRBV10-3	TRBJ1-3	TRBD1	NA	CASVDRGRNTIYF	TGTGCCAGCGTGGACAGGGGTCGAAACACCATATATTTT
TRBV29-1	TRBJ2-1	NA	NA	CSALRDSSNNEQFF	TGCAGCGCTTTACGGGACTCCTCTAACAATGAGCAGTTCTTC
TRBV6-5	TRBJ2-2	NA	once	CASSYGTFNTGELFF	TGTGCCAGCAGTTACGGGACATTTAACACCGGGGAGCTGTTTTTT
TRBV9	TRBJ2-7	NA	NA	CASSPTPLARSSYEQYF	TGTGCCAGCAGCCCGACCCCGCTAGCGAGAAGCTCCTACGAGCAGTACTTC
TRBV28	TRBJ1-1	NA	NA	CASSPSSRGNTEAFF	TGTGCCAGCAGTCCTTCAAGTCGTGGGAACACTGAAGCTTTCTTT
TRBV9	TRBJ1-2	TRBD1	NA	CASSGKEGGRIYGYTF	TGTGCCAGCAGCGGAAAGGAAGGGGGCCGGATCTATGGCTACACCTTC
TRBV6-5	TRBJ1-5	TRBD1	once	CASRSNRGKNQPQHF	TGTGCCAGCAGATCTAACAGGGGAAAAAATCAGCCCCAGCATTTT
TRBV9	TRBJ2-7	NA	NA	CASSVAPTPSYEQYF	TGTGCCAGCAGCGTAGCTCCGACTCCCTCCTACGAGCAGTACTTC
TRBV9	TRBJ1-3	NA	NA	CASSVSSGYSGNTIYF	TGTGCCAGCAGCGTATCCTCAGGCTACTCTGGAAACACCATATATTTT
TRBV18	TRBJ2-5	TRBD1	NA	CASSLSGDSLWTQYF	TGTGCCAGCTCACTTTCAGGGGACAGCCTTTGGACCCAGTACTTC
TRBV28	TRBJ2-7	NA	NA	CASSLGMYEQYF	TGTGCCAGCAGTTTGGGGATGTACGAGCAGTACTTC
TRBV29-1	TRBJ2-2	TRBD1	NA	CSVRSDRHANTGELFF	TGCAGCGTTAGATCGGACAGGCACGCGAACACCGGGGAGCTGTTTTTT
TRBV15	TRBJ2-3	NA	NA	CATSRSRFAPQDTQYF	TGTGCCACCAGCAGATCAAGATTCGCCCCCCAAGATACGCAGTATTTT
TRBV6-5	TRBJ1-1	NA	NA	CASSYVGPNTEAFF	TGTGCCAGCAGTTACGTGGGACCGAACACTGAAGCTTTCTTT
TRBV7-2	TRBJ2-5	NA	NA	CASSTGLTQETQYF	TGTGCCAGCAGCACGGGACTCACCCAAGAGACCCAGTACTTC
TRBV14	TRBJ2-2	NA	NA	CASSQSTGELFF	TGTGCCAGCAGCCAAAGTACCGGGGAGCTGTTTTTT
TRBV6-5	TRBJ1-3	NA	NA	CASSYSGTEGILYF	TGTGCCAGCAGTTATTCCGGGACGGAGGGGATCCTATATTTT